The clone carrying this T cell receptor beta chain was recorded many times. Its antigen is currently unknown. This sample was included in a study of T cell repertoires in cytomegalovirus infection. Germline CDR1 MNHNS, CDR2 SASEGT. V was clipped by 7 bases and J by 2 bases, with 11 bases between them. The CDR3 covers 13 residues. Each CDR3 protein gets one entry after TCRdb re-called the reads with MiXCR. Here the sample spans some 200,000 distinct CDR3 sequences, around 20% being singletons. Study conclusions and caveats: Frequencies of public TCR beta families were cumulated, and this identified carriers of CMV plus the relevant HLA. Predominance within the ex vivo response was attributable to HLA-C-restricted CMV-specific TCR beta clonotypes.

The sample comprised PBMCs. This sequence originates from a human donor in good health (CMV status not recorded). Some clones in this sample may be carry-over from other donors' samples. The chain has TRBV6-1 and TRBJ1-2; D possibly corresponds to TRBD1 (5 bases). The CDR3 DNA follows: TGTGCCAGCACACGATCAGGGAACTATGGCTACACCTTC. Translation gives CASTRSGNYGYTF.